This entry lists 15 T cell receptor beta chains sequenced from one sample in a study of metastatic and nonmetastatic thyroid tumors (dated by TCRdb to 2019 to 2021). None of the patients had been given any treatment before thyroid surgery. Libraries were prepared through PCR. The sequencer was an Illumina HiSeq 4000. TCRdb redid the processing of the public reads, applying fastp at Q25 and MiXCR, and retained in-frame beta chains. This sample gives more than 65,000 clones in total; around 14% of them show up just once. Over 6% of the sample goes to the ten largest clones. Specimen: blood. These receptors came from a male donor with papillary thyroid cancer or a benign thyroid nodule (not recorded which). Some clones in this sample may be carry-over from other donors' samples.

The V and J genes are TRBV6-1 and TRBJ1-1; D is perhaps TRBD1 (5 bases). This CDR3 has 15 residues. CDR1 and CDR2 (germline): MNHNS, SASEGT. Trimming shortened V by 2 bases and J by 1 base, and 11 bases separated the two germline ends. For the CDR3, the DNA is TGTGCCAGCAGTGAATATGACAGACCGAACACTGAAGCTTTCTTT. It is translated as CASSEYDRPNTEAFF.

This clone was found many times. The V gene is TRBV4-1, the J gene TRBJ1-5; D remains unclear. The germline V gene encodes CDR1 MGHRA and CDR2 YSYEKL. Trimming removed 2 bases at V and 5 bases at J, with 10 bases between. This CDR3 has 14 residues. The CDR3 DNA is TGCGCCAGCAGCCAATATCGGACTGATCAGCCCCAGCATTTT. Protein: CASSQYRTDQPQHF.

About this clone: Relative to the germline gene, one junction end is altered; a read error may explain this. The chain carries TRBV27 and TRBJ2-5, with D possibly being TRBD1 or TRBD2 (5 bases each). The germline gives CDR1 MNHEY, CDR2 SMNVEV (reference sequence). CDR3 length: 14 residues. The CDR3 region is CSSSLAQGGETQYF. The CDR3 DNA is TGTTCCAGCAGTTTAGCGCAGGGTGGAGAGACCCAGTACTTC.

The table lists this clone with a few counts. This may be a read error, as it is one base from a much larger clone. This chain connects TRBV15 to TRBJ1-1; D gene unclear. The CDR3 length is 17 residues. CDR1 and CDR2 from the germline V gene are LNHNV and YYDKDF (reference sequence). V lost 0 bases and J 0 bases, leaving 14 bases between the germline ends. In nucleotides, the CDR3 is TGTGCCACCAGCAGAGAATGGGTGAGTGGTGTGAACACTGAAGCTTTCTTT. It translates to CATSREWVSGVNTEAFF.

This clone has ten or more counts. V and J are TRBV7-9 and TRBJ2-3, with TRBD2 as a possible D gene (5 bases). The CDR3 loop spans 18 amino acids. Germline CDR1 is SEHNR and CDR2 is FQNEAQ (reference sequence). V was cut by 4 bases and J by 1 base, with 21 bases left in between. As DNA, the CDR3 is TGTGCCAGCAGCTCAATAAGCTGGGGAGAGAATGGCACAGATACGCAGTATTTT. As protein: CASSSISWGENGTDTQYF.

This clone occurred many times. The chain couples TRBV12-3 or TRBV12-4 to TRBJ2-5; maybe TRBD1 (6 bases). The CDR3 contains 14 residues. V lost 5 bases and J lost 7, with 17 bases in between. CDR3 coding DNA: TGTGCCAGCAGTCCAGACAGGCATAGTTTGACCCAGTACTTC. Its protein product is CASSPDRHSLTQYF.

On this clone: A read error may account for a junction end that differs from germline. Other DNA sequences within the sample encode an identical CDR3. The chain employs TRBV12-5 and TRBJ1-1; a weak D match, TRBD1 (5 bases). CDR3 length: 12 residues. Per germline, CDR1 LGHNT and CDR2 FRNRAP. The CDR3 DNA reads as TGTGCCAGTGGGTTTGGGGGGTCAGAAGCTTTCTTT. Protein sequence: CASGFGGSEAFF.

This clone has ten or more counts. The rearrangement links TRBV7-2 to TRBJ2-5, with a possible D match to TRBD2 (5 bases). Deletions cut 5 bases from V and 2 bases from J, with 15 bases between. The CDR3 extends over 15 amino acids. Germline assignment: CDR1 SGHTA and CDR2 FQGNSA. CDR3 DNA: TGTGCCAGCAGCGGTTGGAGCGGTCCTCAAGAGACCCAGTACTTC. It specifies CASSGWSGPQETQYF. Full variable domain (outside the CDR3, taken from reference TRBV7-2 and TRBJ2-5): GAGVSQSPSNKVTEKGKDVELRCDPISGHTALYWYRQSLGQGLEFLIYFQGNSAPDKSGLPSDRFSAERTGGSVSTLTIQRTQQEDSAVYLCASSGWSGPQETQYFGPGTRLLVL.

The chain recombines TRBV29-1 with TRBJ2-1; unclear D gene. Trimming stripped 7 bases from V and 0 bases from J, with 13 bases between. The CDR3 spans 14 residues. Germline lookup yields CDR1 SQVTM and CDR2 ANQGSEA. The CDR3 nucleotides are TGCAGCGCCCCTCAGGTGAGCTCCTACAATGAGCAGTTCTTC. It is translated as CSAPQVSSYNEQFF.

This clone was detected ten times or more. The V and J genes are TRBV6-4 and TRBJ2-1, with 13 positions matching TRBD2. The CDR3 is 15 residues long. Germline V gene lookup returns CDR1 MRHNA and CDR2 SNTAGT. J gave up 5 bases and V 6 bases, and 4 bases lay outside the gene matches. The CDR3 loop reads CASSRGTSGDNEQFF. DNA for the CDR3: TGTGCCAGCAGCAGGGGGACTAGCGGGGACAATGAGCAGTTCTTC.

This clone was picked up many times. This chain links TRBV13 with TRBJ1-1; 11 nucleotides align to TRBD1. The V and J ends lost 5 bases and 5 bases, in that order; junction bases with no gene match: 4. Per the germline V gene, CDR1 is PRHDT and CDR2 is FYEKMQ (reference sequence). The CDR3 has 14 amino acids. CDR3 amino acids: CASSPGTGGTEAFF. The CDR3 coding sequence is TGTGCCAGCAGCCCGGGGACAGGGGGGACTGAAGCTTTCTTT.

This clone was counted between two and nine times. The CDR3 DNA is TGTGCCAGCAGTTTATCGATAACGGGAGCTGCTTACGAGCAGTACTTC. It is translated as CASSLSITGAAYEQYF. V gene TRBV27 combines with J gene TRBJ2-7; D possibly corresponds to TRBD2 (6 bases). The CDR3 loop spans 16 amino acids. The V end was cut by 0 bases, the J end by 4 bases, with 16 bases between. From germline, CDR1 is MNHEY and CDR2 SMNVEV (reference sequence).

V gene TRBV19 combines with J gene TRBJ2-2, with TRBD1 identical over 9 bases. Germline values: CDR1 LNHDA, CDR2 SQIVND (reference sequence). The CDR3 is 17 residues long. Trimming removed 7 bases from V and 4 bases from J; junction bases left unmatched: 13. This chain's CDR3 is CASKGTGQGFITGELFF. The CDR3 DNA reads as TGTGCCAGTAAAGGGACGGGACAGGGTTTCATCACCGGGGAGCTGTTTTTT.

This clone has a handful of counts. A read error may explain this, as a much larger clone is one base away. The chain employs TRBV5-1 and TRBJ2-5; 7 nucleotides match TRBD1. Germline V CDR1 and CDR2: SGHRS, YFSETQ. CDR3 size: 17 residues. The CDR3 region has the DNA TGCGCCAGCAGCTTGGGAAGGCAAGGGGGCGTCGGGGAGACCAAGTACTTC. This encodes CASSLGRQGGVGETKYF. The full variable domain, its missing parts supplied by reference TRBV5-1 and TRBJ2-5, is KAGVTQTPRYLIKTRGQQVTLSCSPISGHRSVSWYQQTPGQGLQFLFEYFSETQRNKGNFPGRFSGRQFSNSRSEMNVSTLELGDSALYLCASSLGRQGGVGETKYFGPGTRLLVL.

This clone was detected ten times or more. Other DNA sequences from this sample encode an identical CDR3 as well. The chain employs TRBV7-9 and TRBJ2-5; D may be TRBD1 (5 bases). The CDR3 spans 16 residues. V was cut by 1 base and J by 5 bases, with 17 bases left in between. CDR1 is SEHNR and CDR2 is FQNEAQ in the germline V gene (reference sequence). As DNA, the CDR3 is TGTGCCAGCAGCTTAGGTTTCGGCAGGGTTGGGGAGACCCAGTACTTC. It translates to CASSLGFGRVGETQYF.